This record looks at one TCR beta chain sequence and its context. This sample was included in a study of PD-1 blockade in mismatch repair-deficient tumors. Profiling relied on immunoSEQ multiplex PCR, and the TCRdb table lists in-frame clones only, not all of them. The table shows under 150,000 clones, with roughly 90% occurring only once. Germline V gene sequence: CDR1 SQVTM, CDR2 ANQGSEA. This CDR3 spans 12 amino acids. J lost 3 bases, V lost 5 bases, and 4 bases had no gene match. A few pembrolizumab responders had their TCRs sequenced. The specimen was peripheral blood, collected approximately 69 weeks after starting pembrolizumab. The receptor's source is an adult with mismatch repair-deficient cancer. The chain is built from TRBV29-1 and TRBJ2-7; TRBD2 aligns across 7 bases. CDR3 protein: CSVRAGVYEQYF. The CDR3 DNA is TGCAGCGTTCGGGCGGGAGTCTACGAGCAGTACTTC.